Sequencing of this T cell receptor (beta chain) was carried out in a study of human T cells and chemical hapten exposure. The wider study: Yields of TCR per sample differed, chiefly owing to small differences in pooled library volume.

This clonotype came up many times. Unique molecular identifiers were attached to individual cDNA molecules within the library. TCRdb called the reads again in MiXCR, with one record for every CDR3 protein. The data show about 120,000 distinct CDR3 sequences, 6.5% to 10% seen once. The authors' total RNA extraction used unfractionated whole blood. This receptor was identified in a human donor in good health. Some clones in this sample may be carry-over from other donors' samples. The material sequenced was whole blood.

CDR3 amino acids: CASSPGTGVNQPQHF. CDR3 DNA: TGTGCCAGCAGCCCCGGGACAGGGGTGAATCAGCCCCAGCATTTT. V gene TRBV6-5 combines with J gene TRBJ1-5, with 10 bases fitting TRBD1. From germline, CDR1 is MNHEY and CDR2 SVGAGI. The junction had 6 bases not matched to a gene; V was cut back by 6 bases and J by 4 bases. The CDR3 consists of 15 residues.